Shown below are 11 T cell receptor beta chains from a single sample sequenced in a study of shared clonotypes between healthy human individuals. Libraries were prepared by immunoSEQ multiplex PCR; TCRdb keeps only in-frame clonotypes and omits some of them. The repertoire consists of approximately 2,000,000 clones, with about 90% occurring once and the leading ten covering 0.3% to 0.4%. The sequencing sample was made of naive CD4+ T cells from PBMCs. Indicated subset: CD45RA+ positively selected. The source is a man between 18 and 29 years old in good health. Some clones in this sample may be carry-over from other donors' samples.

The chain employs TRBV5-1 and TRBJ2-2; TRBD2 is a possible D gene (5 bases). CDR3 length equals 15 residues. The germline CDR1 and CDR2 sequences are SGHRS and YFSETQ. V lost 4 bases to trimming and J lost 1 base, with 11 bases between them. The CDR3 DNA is TGCGCCAGCAGCCCCAGAGGGCTGAACACCGGGGAGCTGTTTTTT. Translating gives CASSPRGLNTGELFF.

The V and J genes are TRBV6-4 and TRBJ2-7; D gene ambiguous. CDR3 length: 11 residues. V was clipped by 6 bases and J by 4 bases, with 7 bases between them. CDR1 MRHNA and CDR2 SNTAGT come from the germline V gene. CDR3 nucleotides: TGTGCCAGCAGGGTCTTGTACGAGCAGTACTTC. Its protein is CASRVLYEQYF.

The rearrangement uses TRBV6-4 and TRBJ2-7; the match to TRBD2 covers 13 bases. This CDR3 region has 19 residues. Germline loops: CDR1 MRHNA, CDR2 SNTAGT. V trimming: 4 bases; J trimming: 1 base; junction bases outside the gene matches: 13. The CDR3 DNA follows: TGTGCCAGCAGTGTAACTGTTTGGGGACTAGCGGGGTGGTCCTACGAGCAGTACTTC. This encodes CASSVTVWGLAGWSYEQYF.

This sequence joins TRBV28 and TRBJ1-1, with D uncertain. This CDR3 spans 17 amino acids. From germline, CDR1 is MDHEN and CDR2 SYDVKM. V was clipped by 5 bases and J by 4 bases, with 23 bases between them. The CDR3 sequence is CASSPRLGYGKATEAFF. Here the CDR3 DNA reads TGTGCCAGCAGTCCCCGTTTGGGTTATGGGAAAGCCACTGAAGCTTTCTTT.

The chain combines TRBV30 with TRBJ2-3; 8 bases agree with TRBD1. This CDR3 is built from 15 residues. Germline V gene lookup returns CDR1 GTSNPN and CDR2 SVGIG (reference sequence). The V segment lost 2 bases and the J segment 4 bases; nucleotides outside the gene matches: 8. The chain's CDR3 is CAWSYRRDRPDTQYF. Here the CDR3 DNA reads TGTGCCTGGAGTTATAGAAGGGACAGGCCAGATACGCAGTATTTT.

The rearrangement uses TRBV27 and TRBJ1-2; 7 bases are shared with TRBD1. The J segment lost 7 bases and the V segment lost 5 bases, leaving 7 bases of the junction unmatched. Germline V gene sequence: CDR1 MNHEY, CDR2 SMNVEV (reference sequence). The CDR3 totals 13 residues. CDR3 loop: CASSQLRDSGYTF. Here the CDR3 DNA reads TGTGCCAGCAGTCAATTACGGGACAGTGGCTACACCTTC.

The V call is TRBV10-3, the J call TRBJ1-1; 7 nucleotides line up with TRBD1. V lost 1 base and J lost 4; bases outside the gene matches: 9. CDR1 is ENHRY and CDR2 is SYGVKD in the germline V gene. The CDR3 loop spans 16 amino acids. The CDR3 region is CAISEFQTGLGTEAFF. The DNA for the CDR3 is TGTGCCATCAGTGAGTTTCAGACAGGGTTGGGCACTGAAGCTTTCTTT.

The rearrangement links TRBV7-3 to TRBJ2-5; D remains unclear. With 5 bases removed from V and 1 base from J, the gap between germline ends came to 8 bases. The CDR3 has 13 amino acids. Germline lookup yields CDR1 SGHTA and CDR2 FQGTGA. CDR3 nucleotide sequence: TGTGCCAGCAGCCCTTCGACCCAAGAGACCCAGTACTTC. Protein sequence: CASSPSTQETQYF.

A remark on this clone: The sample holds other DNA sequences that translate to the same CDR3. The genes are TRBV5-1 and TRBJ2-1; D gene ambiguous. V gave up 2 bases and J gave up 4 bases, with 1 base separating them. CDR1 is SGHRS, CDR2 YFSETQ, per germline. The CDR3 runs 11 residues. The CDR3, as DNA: TGCGCCAGCAGCTTTTACAATGAGCAGTTCTTC. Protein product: CASSFYNEQFF.

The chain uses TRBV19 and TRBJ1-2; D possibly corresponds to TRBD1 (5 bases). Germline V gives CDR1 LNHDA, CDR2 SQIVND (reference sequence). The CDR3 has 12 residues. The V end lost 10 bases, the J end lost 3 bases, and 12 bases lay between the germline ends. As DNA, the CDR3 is TGTGCCACCTCGAAAGGGGACTATGGCTACACCTTC. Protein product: CATSKGDYGYTF.

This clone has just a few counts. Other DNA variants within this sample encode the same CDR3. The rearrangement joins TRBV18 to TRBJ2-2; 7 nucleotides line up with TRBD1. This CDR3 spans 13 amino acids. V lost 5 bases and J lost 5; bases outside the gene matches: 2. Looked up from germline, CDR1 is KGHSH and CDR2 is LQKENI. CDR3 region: CASSRQGTGELFF. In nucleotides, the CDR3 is TGTGCCAGCTCAAGACAGGGTACCGGGGAGCTGTTTTTT.